The present TCR beta chain was sequenced within a study of vaccination effects on CD4 cells after COVID-19. General study points: Missing from the study were early post-infection timepoints, and its convalescent patients were few. Late in the post-vaccination period, infection-induced and vaccine-induced clones underwent marked clonal contraction.

Points on this clone: What it binds is unknown.

This table comes from immunoSEQ multiplex PCR, and its TCRdb copy is limited to in-frame clones, with some not included. The repertoire holds approximately 54,000 clones, with roughly 80% as singletons. Viral peptide pool expansion of antigen-specific CD4+ T cells preceded sequencing in the ViraFEST assay. Subsequent to 10 days of culture, CD4+ T cells were isolated. None of these healthy vaccinees had been infected with SARS-CoV-2 before vaccination. Days 3 and 7 saw half the medium replaced with IL-2 medium. The V end was cut by 5 bases, the J end by 0 bases, with 17 bases between. The CDR3 loop spans 18 amino acids.

V gene TRBV6-7 combines with J gene TRBJ2-6; no clear D gene. TRBV6-7 belongs to the ORF category, with a function that is uncertain. This specimen consisted of CD4+ T cells from PBMCs cultured with HCoV-229E spike peptides, obtained before COVID-19 vaccination. The TCR originated in a human donor who received a COVID-19 vaccine. CDR3 nucleotide sequence: TGTGCCAGCAGTAGTCCCCGGGCTACCTACTCTGGGGCCAACGTCCTGACTTTC. Translating gives CASSSPRATYSGANVLTF.